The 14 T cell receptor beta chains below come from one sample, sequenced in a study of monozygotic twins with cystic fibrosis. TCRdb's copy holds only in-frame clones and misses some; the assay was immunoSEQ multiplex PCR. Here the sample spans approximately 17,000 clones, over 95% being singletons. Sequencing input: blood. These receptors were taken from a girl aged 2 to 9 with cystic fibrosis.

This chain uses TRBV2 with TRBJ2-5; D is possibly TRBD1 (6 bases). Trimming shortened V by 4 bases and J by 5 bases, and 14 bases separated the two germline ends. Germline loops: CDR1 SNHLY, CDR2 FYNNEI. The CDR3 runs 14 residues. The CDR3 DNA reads TGTGCCAGCAGTGTAACAGGGATGAGGGAGACCCAGTACTTC. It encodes CASSVTGMRETQYF. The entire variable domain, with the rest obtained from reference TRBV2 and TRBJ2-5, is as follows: EPEVTQTPSHQVTQMGQEVILRCVPISNHLYFYWYRQILGQKVEFLVSFYNNEISEKSEIFDDQFSVERPDGSNFTLKIRSTKLEDSAMYFCASSVTGMRETQYFGPGTRLLVL.

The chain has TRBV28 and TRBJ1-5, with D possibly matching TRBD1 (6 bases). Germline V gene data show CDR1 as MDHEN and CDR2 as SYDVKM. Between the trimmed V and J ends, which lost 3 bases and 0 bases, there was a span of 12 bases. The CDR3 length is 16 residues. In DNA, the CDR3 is TGTGCCAGCAGTTTTCCAGGGGCCGATAGCAATCAGCCCCAGCATTTT. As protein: CASSFPGADSNQPQHF.

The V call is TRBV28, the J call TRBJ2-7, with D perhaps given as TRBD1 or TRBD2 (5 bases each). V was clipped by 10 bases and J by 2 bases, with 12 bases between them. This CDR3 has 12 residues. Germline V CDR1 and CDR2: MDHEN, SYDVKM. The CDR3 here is CATGDRAYEQYF. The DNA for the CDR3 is TGTGCCACCGGGGACCGAGCCTACGAGCAGTACTTC.

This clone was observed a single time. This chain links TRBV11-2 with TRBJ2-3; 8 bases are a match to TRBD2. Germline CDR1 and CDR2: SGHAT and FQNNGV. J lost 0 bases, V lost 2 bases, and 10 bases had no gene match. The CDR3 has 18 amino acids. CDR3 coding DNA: TGTGCCAGCAGCTTAAACCCGGCGGGGGGATATAGCACAGATACGCAGTATTTT. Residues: CASSLNPAGGYSTDTQYF.

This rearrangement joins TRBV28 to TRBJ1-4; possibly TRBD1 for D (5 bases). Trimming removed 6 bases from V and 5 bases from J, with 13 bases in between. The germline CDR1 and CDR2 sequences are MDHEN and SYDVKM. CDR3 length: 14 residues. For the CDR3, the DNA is TGTGCCAGCAGACCTCCAGGGCCAAATGAAAAACTGTTTTTT. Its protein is CASRPPGPNEKLFF.

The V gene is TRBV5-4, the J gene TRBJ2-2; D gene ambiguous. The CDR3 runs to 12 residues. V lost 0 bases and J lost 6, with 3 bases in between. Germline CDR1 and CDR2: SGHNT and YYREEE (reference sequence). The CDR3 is CASSLVAGELFF. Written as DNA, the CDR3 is TGTGCCAGCAGCTTGGTTGCCGGGGAGCTGTTTTTT.

CDR3 sequence reads: CASSPPDRVGGYTF. For the CDR3, the DNA is TGTGCCAGCAGCCCCCCGGACAGGGTGGGTGGCTACACCTTC. The rearrangement uses TRBV7-2 and TRBJ1-2, with TRBD1 matching 8 bases. Germline CDR1 is SGHTA and CDR2 is FQGNSA. V was pared by 5 bases and J by 7 bases, with 9 bases of the junction left unmatched. The CDR3 has 14 amino acids.

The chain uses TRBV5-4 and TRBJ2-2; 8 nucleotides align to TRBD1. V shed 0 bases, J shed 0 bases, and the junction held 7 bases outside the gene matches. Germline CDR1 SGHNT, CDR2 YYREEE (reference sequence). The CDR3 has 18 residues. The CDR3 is CASSLVGSGGPNTGELFF. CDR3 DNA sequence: TGTGCCAGCAGCTTGGTGGGCTCAGGGGGCCCGAACACCGGGGAGCTGTTTTTT. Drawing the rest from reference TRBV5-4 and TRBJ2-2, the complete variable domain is ETGVTQSPTHLIKTRGQQVTLRCSSQSGHNTVSWYQQALGQGPQFIFQYYREEENGRGNFPPRFSGLQFPNYSSELNVNALELDDSALYLCASSLVGSGGPNTGELFFGEGSRLTVL.

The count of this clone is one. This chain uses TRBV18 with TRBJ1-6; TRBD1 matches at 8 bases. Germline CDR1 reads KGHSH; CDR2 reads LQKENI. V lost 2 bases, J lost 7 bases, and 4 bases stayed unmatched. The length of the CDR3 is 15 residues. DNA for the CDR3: TGTGCCAGCTCACCAGAAACAGGGGGGAATTCACCCCTCCACTTT. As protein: CASSPETGGNSPLHF.

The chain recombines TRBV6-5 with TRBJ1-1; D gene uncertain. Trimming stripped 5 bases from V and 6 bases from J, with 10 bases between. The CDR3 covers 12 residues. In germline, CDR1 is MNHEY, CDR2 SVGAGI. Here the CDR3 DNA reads TGTGCCAGCAGTCCCGGCCCACCTGAAGCTTTCTTT. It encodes CASSPGPPEAFF.

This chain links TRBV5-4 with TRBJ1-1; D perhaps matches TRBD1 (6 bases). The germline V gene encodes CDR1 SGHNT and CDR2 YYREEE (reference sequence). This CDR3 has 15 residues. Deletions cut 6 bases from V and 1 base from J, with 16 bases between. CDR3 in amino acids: CASTQWGGGNTEAFF. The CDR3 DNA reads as TGTGCCAGCACCCAATGGGGAGGGGGGAACACTGAAGCTTTCTTT.

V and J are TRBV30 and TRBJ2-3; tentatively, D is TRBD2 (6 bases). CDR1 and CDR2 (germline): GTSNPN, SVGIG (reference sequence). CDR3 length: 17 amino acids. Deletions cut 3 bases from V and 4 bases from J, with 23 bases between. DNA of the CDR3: TGTGCCTGGAGCGAATCCCGCCGACTAGTTAGGGCAGATACGCAGTATTTT. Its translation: CAWSESRRLVRADTQYF. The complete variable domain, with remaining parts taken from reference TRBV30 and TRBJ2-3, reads SQTIHQWPATLVQPVGSPLSLECTVEGTSNPNLYWYRQAAGRGLQLLFYSVGIGQISSEVPQNLSASRPQDRQFILSSKKLLLSDSGFYLCAWSESRRLVRADTQYFGPGTRLTVL.

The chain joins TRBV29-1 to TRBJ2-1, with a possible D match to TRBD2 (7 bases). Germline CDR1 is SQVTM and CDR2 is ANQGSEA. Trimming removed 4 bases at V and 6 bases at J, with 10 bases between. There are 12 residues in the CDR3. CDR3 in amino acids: CSVGRGPNEQFF. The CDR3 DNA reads TGCAGCGTTGGGCGGGGGCCCAATGAGCAGTTCTTC.

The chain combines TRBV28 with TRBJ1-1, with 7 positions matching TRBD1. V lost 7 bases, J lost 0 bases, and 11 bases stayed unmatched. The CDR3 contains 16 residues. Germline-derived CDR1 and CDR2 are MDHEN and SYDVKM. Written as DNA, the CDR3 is TGTGCCAGCATCCCCACCCCGGGACAGTTGAACACTGAAGCTTTCTTT. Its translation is CASIPTPGQLNTEAFF. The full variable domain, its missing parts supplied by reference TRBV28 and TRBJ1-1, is DVKVTQSSRYLVKRTGEKVFLECVQDMDHENMFWYRQDPGLGLRLIYFSYDVKMKEKGDIPEGYSVSREKKERFSLILESASTNQTSMYLCASIPTPGQLNTEAFFGQGTRLTVV.